This T cell receptor beta chain came from a study of CD8+ T cells in alopecia areata. Study background: Those treated were given oral tofacitinib at 5 to 10 mg twice daily.

Notes on the study in general: Mice showed TCR sharing more clearly than patients did, possibly owing to HLA.

Sequencing relied on a cDNA template that was reverse transcribed from extracted RNA. Here immunoSEQ multiplex PCR was the method, and the copy in TCRdb shows in-frame clones only, minus some. Altogether about 97,000 clones are present, about two fifths being singletons, with the ten largest covering 1.3%. This clone has just a few counts. What it binds is unknown. The investigators collected lesional scalp punch biopsies and peripheral blood from alopecia areata patients. Sequenced material: CD4+ T cells sorted from blood. This receptor was obtained from a human donor with alopecia areata.

The CDR3 coding sequence is TGCGCCAGCAGCTTGGGACAGGGGGCTCACAATGAGCAGTTCTTC. This codes for CASSLGQGAHNEQFF. The gene calls are TRBV5-1 and TRBJ2-1, with 10 bases matching TRBD1. With V trimmed by 0 bases and J by 5 bases, 2 bases remained unmatched. From germline, CDR1 is SGHRS and CDR2 YFSETQ. There are 15 residues in the CDR3.